Below, 10 T cell receptor beta chains from the same sample are listed, as sequenced in a study of human T cells and chemical hapten exposure (dated by TCRdb to 2020 to 2023). Receptor amplification or capture employed RACE. The sequencer listed for this sample is NextSeq 500. TCRdb reprocessing: public reads trimmed at Q25 with fastp, clones called with MiXCR, in-frame beta chains kept. When rows share a CDR3 protein, they turn into one entry using the most common DNA and genes. Recorded for this sample are around 300,000 distinct CDR3 sequences; 5% to 6.5% of them occurred a single time. The ten largest clones add up to about 8.2% of the sample. Reading the label with the study, this specimen's time point is: pre-sensitization, week 0. The treatment or condition tag for this specimen amounts to: therapeutic diphenylcyclopropenone sensitization with weekly scalp DPC. The sample in question was whole blood, obtained in connection with sensitization to the hapten diphenylcyclopropenone (DPC). The source is a woman under 30 with alopecia areata. Some clones in this sample may be carry-over from other donors' samples.

This clonotype was counted only a few times. CDR3 coding DNA: TGCGCCAGCAGCCAAGCTCAGATCGCGGGGGGGGACAATGAGCAGTTCTTC. Amino acids: CASSQAQIAGGDNEQFF. This sequence joins TRBV4-1 and TRBJ2-1, with 9 bases aligning to TRBD2. This CDR3 is 17 amino acids long. Germline lookup yields CDR1 MGHRA and CDR2 YSYEKL. After removal of 1 base from V and 5 bases from J, the junction contained 9 bases not matched to a gene.

This clonotype was counted ten times or more. The chain links TRBV4-2 to TRBJ2-6; D might be TRBD1 (5 bases). V was clipped by 1 base and J by 0 bases, with 10 bases between them. This CDR3 is 17 amino acids long. The germline gives CDR1 LGHNA, CDR2 YNFKEQ. The CDR3 DNA is TGTGCCAGCAGCCAAGCCGACAGCAGCTCTGGGGCCAACGTCCTGACTTTC. Its protein product is CASSQADSSSGANVLTF.

Many counts were recorded for this clonotype. The chain couples TRBV15 to TRBJ1-2, with no clear D. Germline V gene data show CDR1 as LNHNV and CDR2 as YYDKDF (reference sequence). This CDR3 comprises 12 residues. The V end was cut by 8 bases, the J end by 6 bases, with 13 bases between. CDR3 in amino acids: CATHSTHDGYTF. Written as DNA, the CDR3 is TGTGCCACCCACTCTACCCATGATGGCTACACCTTC.

The rearrangement joins TRBV7-3 to TRBJ1-3, with 8 nucleotides matching TRBD1. The CDR3 is 16 residues long. Trimming removed 2 bases from V and 0 bases from J; junction bases left unmatched: 3. Germline CDR1 reads SGHTA; CDR2 reads FQGTGA. The CDR3 nucleotides are TGTGCCAGCAGCTTATGGGGGACAGGCTCTGGAAACACCATATATTTT. It yields the protein CASSLWGTGSGNTIYF.

The sample holds a few counts of this clonotype. The chain couples TRBV5-1 to TRBJ2-1; no clear D. The CDR3 extends over 16 amino acids. V shed 4 bases and J shed 3 bases, with 17 bases lying between them. In germline, CDR1 is SGHRS, CDR2 YFSETQ. The CDR3 loop reads CASSPNSGENYNEQFF. The DNA for the CDR3 is TGCGCCAGCAGCCCGAATTCGGGTGAAAACTACAATGAGCAGTTCTTC.

This clonotype was counted between two and nine times. The chain carries TRBV15 and TRBJ1-6; D unclear. From germline, CDR1 is LNHNV and CDR2 YYDKDF (reference sequence). Trimming stripped 0 bases from V and 10 bases from J, with 7 bases between. CDR3 length: 13 amino acids. The CDR3 DNA sequence: TGTGCCACCAGCAGAGATGTGGGCTCACCCCTCCACTTT. Amino acid sequence: CATSRDVGSPLHF.

This clonotype was detected many times. CDR3 sequence reads: CASSARDTYTGELFF. The CDR3 coding sequence is TGCGCCAGCAGCGCCCGGGACACTTACACCGGGGAGCTGTTTTTT. The gene calls are TRBV4-1 and TRBJ2-2; TRBD1 is a possible D gene (6 bases). Trimming cost V 5 bases and J 3 bases, with 13 bases left between them. This CDR3 is built from 15 residues. Germline CDR1 reads MGHRA; CDR2 reads YSYEKL.

This clonotype appeared many times. This sequence joins TRBV5-5 and TRBJ2-6, with a tentative D call TRBD1 (6 bases). Germline V lookup: CDR1 SGHKS, CDR2 YYEKEE (reference sequence). V lost 2 bases and J 2 bases, leaving 8 bases between the germline ends. The CDR3 is 15 amino acids. CDR3 nucleotide sequence: TGTGCCAGCAGCTTCAGGGGTACTGGGGCCAACGTCCTGACTTTC. It specifies CASSFRGTGANVLTF.

This clonotype appeared a few times. The chain uses TRBV7-2 and TRBJ2-2; 10 nucleotides match TRBD2. This CDR3 comprises 16 residues. Germline loops: CDR1 SGHTA, CDR2 FQGNSA. V dropped 5 bases and J dropped 4; count of bases not matched to a gene: 7. CDR3 nucleotides: TGTGCCAGCAGCAGATTAGCGGGGGGTGTCACCGGGGAGCTGTTTTTT. Translation gives CASSRLAGGVTGELFF.

This clonotype was recorded at least ten times. The genes are TRBV27 and TRBJ1-4; 7 bases align to TRBD1. Germline lookup yields CDR1 MNHEY and CDR2 SMNVEV (reference sequence). The CDR3 covers 15 residues. Trimming took 6 bases from V and 5 from J; bases not matched to a gene: 9. This chain's CDR3 is CASSPLDRRNEKLFF. The CDR3 bases are TGTGCCAGCAGCCCACTGGACAGGCGAAATGAAAAACTGTTTTTT.